Below, 27 T cell receptor beta chains from the same sample are listed, as sequenced in a study of shared clonotypes between healthy human individuals. Naive CD8 cells were CD45RO-negative, positively selected for CCR7, excluding terminally differentiated effector memory CD45RA+ cells. Repertoires were generated with immunoSEQ multiplex PCR, while TCRdb's copy carries only in-frame clones and drops some. The sample shows 600,000 or so clones, roughly 98% of them seen only once. Specimen: naive CD8+ T cells sorted from blood. These receptors originate from a man younger than 40 in good health.

V is TRBV7-9 and J is TRBJ2-1, with TRBD1 matching 8 bases. Germline V gives CDR1 SEHNR, CDR2 FQNEAQ (reference sequence). J was trimmed by 0 bases and V by 5 bases; bases with no gene match: 9. This CDR3 has 17 residues. The CDR3 DNA sequence: TGTGCCAGCAGCCCCAGGACAGGGAGCATCTCCTACAATGAGCAGTTCTTC. Protein product: CASSPRTGSISYNEQFF.

This clone was seen just once. The CDR3 reads CASGSTYEKLFF. CDR3 coding DNA: TGTGCCAGCGGGAGTACGTATGAAAAACTGTTTTTT. This chain uses TRBV28 with TRBJ1-4; D unclear. Looked up from germline, CDR1 is MDHEN and CDR2 is SYDVKM. Trimming pared 8 bases from V and 6 bases from J, leaving 10 bases between. The CDR3 runs 12 residues.

The rearrangement links TRBV5-4 to TRBJ2-3; 12 nucleotides match TRBD2. The CDR3 has 17 residues. The V segment lost 5 bases and the J segment 4 bases; nucleotides outside the gene matches: 11. The germline V gene encodes CDR1 SGHNT and CDR2 YYREEE (reference sequence). The CDR3 coding sequence is TGTGCCAGCAGGGTGGAGCTAGCGGGAGGGAGAGCAGATACGCAGTATTTT. Translated: CASRVELAGGRADTQYF.

This chain connects TRBV11-2 to TRBJ2-7; TRBD1 matches 7 bases. The length of the CDR3 is 16 residues. Trimming at V came to 7 bases and at J to 2 bases, leaving 14 bases not matched to a gene. The germline CDR1 and CDR2 sequences are SGHAT and FQNNGV. The CDR3 DNA is TGTGCCAGCAACCAACTAGGGCAGACAGGGACCTACGAGCAGTACTTC. It encodes CASNQLGQTGTYEQYF. The full variable domain, rest sourced from reference TRBV11-2 and TRBJ2-7, is EAGVAQSPRYKIIEKRQSVAFWCNPISGHATLYWYQQILGQGPKLLIQFQNNGVVDDSQLPKDRFSAERLKGVDSTLKIQPAKLEDSAVYLCASNQLGQTGTYEQYFGPGTRLTVT.

The V and J genes are TRBV11-1 and TRBJ2-2, with D hard to call. The CDR3 consists of 15 residues. V lost 1 base to trimming and J lost 6 bases, with 12 bases between them. Looked up from germline, CDR1 is SGHAT and CDR2 is FQDESV (reference sequence). Here the CDR3 reads CASSLVRIRSGELFF. The CDR3 region has the DNA TGTGCCAGCAGCTTAGTTCGGATACGGTCCGGGGAGCTGTTTTTT.

V usage is TRBV30 and J usage is TRBJ2-7; a possible D gene is TRBD2 (5 bases). The CDR3 extends over 12 amino acids. Trimming removed 1 base from V and 4 bases from J, with 8 bases in between. The germline gives CDR1 GTSNPN, CDR2 SVGIG (reference sequence). The DNA of the CDR3 is TGTGCCTGGAGTGCCCGAGGGTACGAGCAGTACTTC. This codes for CAWSARGYEQYF.

The chain couples TRBV9 to TRBJ2-2, with 8 bases lining up with TRBD1. Trimming took 0 bases from V and 0 from J; bases not matched to a gene: 4. Germline V CDR1 and CDR2: SGDLS, YYNGEE. CDR3 length: 17 residues. CDR3 in DNA: TGTGCCAGCAGCGTAGTAGGGGGACAGGCGAACACCGGGGAGCTGTTTTTT. It translates to CASSVVGGQANTGELFF.

The chain carries TRBV2 and TRBJ1-2, with D maybe TRBD1 (5 bases). This CDR3 is 14 amino acids long. Germline CDR1 SNHLY, CDR2 FYNNEI. V was trimmed by 9 bases and J by 8 bases, leaving 22 bases between them. Here the CDR3 reads CARGEKQGARGYTF. CDR3 sequence (DNA): TGTGCCAGAGGAGAGAAGCAGGGCGCCAGAGGCTACACCTTC.

The chain employs TRBV9 and TRBJ1-5; 10 bases agree with TRBD1. The germline gives CDR1 SGDLS, CDR2 YYNGEE. This CDR3 contains 15 residues. J was trimmed by 5 bases and V by 3 bases; bases with no gene match: 5. CDR3 in amino acids: CASSERGTGDQPQHF. In DNA form, the CDR3 reads TGTGCCAGCAGCGAGAGGGGGACAGGGGATCAGCCCCAGCATTTT.

The chain links TRBV7-6 to TRBJ2-1, with no clear D. There are 15 residues in the CDR3. V lost 6 bases and J lost 0, with 12 bases in between. The germline V gene encodes CDR1 SGHVS and CDR2 FNYEAQ. The CDR3 bases are TGTGCCAGCAGACCGAACAGTAGCTCCTACAATGAGCAGTTCTTC. This encodes CASRPNSSSYNEQFF. Variable domain in full (rest from reference TRBV7-6 and TRBJ2-1): GAGVSQSPRYKVTKRGQDVALRCDPISGHVSLYWYRQALGQGPEFLTYFNYEAQQDKSGLPNDRFSAERPEGSISTLTIQRTEQRDSAMYRCASRPNSSSYNEQFFGPGTRLTVL.

The genes are TRBV10-2 and TRBJ2-7; TRBD2 matches 9 bases. Germline CDR1 and CDR2: WSHSY and SAAADI. CDR3 length equals 14 residues. With 5 bases clipped from V and 3 bases from J, the junction kept 5 bases outside the gene matches. The CDR3 loop reads CASSLGLADYEQYF. The CDR3 DNA reads TGCGCCAGCAGTCTGGGACTAGCCGACTACGAGCAGTACTTC.

This sequence joins TRBV11-2 and TRBJ2-7; D gene ambiguous. This CDR3 is 13 amino acids long. The V gene lost 1 base and the J gene lost 7 bases, with 11 bases spanning the gap. The V gene's germline CDR1 is SGHAT and CDR2 FQNNGV. The CDR3 DNA sequence: TGTGCCAGCAGCTTAGGAGAGAGCCGAGAGCAGTACTTC. As protein: CASSLGESREQYF.

This chain uses TRBV18 with TRBJ2-1; TRBD1 might be the D (5 bases). V dropped 1 base and J dropped 1 base, with 14 bases sitting between them. The CDR3 extends over 17 amino acids. Germline assignment: CDR1 KGHSH and CDR2 LQKENI. CDR3 amino acids: CASSPLGVPTSYNEQFF. CDR3 DNA sequence: TGTGCCAGCTCACCACTAGGGGTACCCACGTCCTACAATGAGCAGTTCTTC.

The chain uses TRBV5-1 and TRBJ2-1; D is unresolved. This CDR3 is 12 amino acids long. Trimming took off 0 bases at V and 2 bases at J, with 0 bases between the two ends. Per germline, CDR1 SGHRS and CDR2 YFSETQ. The CDR3 DNA is TGCGCCAGCAGCTTGGCCTACAATGAGCAGTTCTTC. Translated: CASSLAYNEQFF.

This sequence joins TRBV10-3 and TRBJ2-5, with TRBD1 matching over 8 bases. The CDR3 consists of 14 residues. V shed 11 bases and J 5 bases; nucleotides not matched to a gene: 13. Germline assignment: CDR1 ENHRY and CDR2 SYGVKD. The DNA of the CDR3 is TGTGCCGCGGGTTCGACAGGGGCGGGGGAGACCCAGTACTTC. Amino acid sequence: CAAGSTGAGETQYF.

The chain links TRBV7-8 to TRBJ1-2; the match to TRBD1 covers 10 bases. V was pared by 3 bases and J by 5 bases, with 6 bases of the junction left unmatched. Per the germline V gene, CDR1 is SGHVS and CDR2 is FQNEAQ. There are 15 residues in the CDR3. The CDR3 DNA reads TGTGCCAGCAGCTTGGGCCCGGGACAGGGGTATGGCTACACCTTC. Protein product: CASSLGPGQGYGYTF. Filled out from reference TRBV7-8 and TRBJ1-2, the complete variable domain reads GAGVSQSPRYKVAKRGQDVALRCDPISGHVSLFWYQQALGQGPEFLTYFQNEAQLDKSGLPSDRFFAERPEGSVSTLKIQRTQQEDSAVYLCASSLGPGQGYGYTFGSGTRLTVV.

This chain connects TRBV28 to TRBJ2-1, with TRBD2 matching 11 bases. The V segment lost 4 bases and the J segment 4 bases; nucleotides outside the gene matches: 9. CDR1 and CDR2 (germline): MDHEN, SYDVKM. The length of the CDR3 is 17 residues. This chain's CDR3 is CASSSSLAGGIYNEQFF. In nucleotides, the CDR3 is TGTGCCAGCAGTTCTTCCTTAGCGGGAGGGATATACAATGAGCAGTTCTTC.

Notes on this clone: The same CDR3 also results from other DNA sequences found in this sample. This sequence joins TRBV7-9 and TRBJ2-7; TRBD1 aligns across 8 bases. The CDR3 consists of 16 residues. V lost 0 bases and J lost 2; bases outside the gene matches: 6. Germline V lookup: CDR1 SEHNR, CDR2 FQNEAQ (reference sequence). Here the CDR3 DNA reads TGTGCCAGCAGCTTAGCTCCCGGACAGGGAACCTACGAGCAGTACTTC. Translated, it gives CASSLAPGQGTYEQYF.

The chain uses TRBV29-1 and TRBJ1-1; unclear D gene. CDR1 is SQVTM, CDR2 ANQGSEA, per germline. Trimming cost V 4 bases and J 0 bases, with 6 bases left between them. The CDR3 extends over 12 amino acids. DNA for the CDR3: TGCAGCGTTGTCGGTATGAACACTGAAGCTTTCTTT. Protein: CSVVGMNTEAFF.

V and J are TRBV27 and TRBJ2-1, with 13 bases matching TRBD2. Looked up from germline, CDR1 is MNHEY and CDR2 is SMNVEV (reference sequence). J gave up 3 bases and V 5 bases, and 16 bases lay outside the gene matches. The CDR3 extends over 20 amino acids. The CDR3 DNA sequence: TGTGCCAGCAGTCCAAACAGGGGGCGGACTAGCGGGAGTAGCTACAATGAGCAGTTCTTC. It yields the protein CASSPNRGRTSGSSYNEQFF.

The chain uses TRBV11-3 and TRBJ2-1, with 8 bases fitting TRBD1. Germline CDR1 is SGHNT and CDR2 is YENEEA. The CDR3 is 15 residues long. J gave up 5 bases and V 4 bases, and 7 bases lay outside the gene matches. The DNA of the CDR3 is TGTGCCAGCAGCTCCCCGGGACAGGAAAACAATGAGCAGTTCTTC. Protein sequence: CASSSPGQENNEQFF.

The V and J genes are TRBV5-5 and TRBJ2-3, with TRBD2 as a possible D gene (6 bases). There are 17 residues in the CDR3. Trimming left V 3 bases short and J 2 bases short, with 19 bases between. From germline, CDR1 is SGHKS and CDR2 YYEKEE (reference sequence). The CDR3: CASSSVGGFALTDTQYF. CDR3 nucleotide sequence: TGTGCCAGCAGCTCTGTGGGGGGATTTGCCCTCACAGATACGCAGTATTTT.

The chain carries TRBV21-1 and TRBJ1-3. TRBV21-1 is annotated as a pseudogene. CDR3 length: 8 amino acids. The CDR3 region is CASSKGHF. CDR3 nucleotides: TGTGCCAGCAGCAAGGGACATTTT.

This chain joins TRBV7-9 and TRBJ1-1; D is unclear. V was clipped by 5 bases and J by 4 bases, with 8 bases between them. CDR1 and CDR2 (germline): SEHNR, FQNEAQ (reference sequence). The CDR3 covers 12 residues. The CDR3 DNA reads TGTGCCAGCAGCACTTCGGGCACTGAAGCTTTCTTT. This sequence encodes CASSTSGTEAFF. Based on the CDR3 plus reference TRBV7-9 and TRBJ1-1, the full variable domain is DTGVSQNPRHKITKRGQNVTFRCDPISEHNRLYWYRQTLGQGPEFLTYFQNEAQLEKSRLLSDRFSAERPKGSFSTLEIQRTEQGDSAMYLCASSTSGTEAFFGQGTRLTVV.

The rearrangement uses TRBV4-1 and TRBJ2-7; TRBD1 matches at 11 bases. J gave up 5 bases and V 10 bases, and 10 bases lay outside the gene matches. CDR1 is MGHRA and CDR2 is YSYEKL in the germline V gene. The CDR3 is made up of 14 amino acids. This CDR3 is CATRTGQGANEQYF. The CDR3 DNA sequence: TGCGCCACTCGCACAGGACAGGGGGCCAACGAGCAGTACTTC.

The V and J genes are TRBV28 and TRBJ2-7; TRBD1 matches at 11 bases. The length of the CDR3 is 13 residues. Trimming at V came to 5 bases and at J to 6 bases, leaving 3 bases not matched to a gene. CDR1 and CDR2 from the germline V gene are MDHEN and SYDVKM. The CDR3 sequence: CASSEGQGVEQYF. CDR3 nucleotide sequence: TGTGCCAGCAGTGAGGGACAGGGGGTCGAGCAGTACTTC.

The genes are TRBV27 and TRBJ2-7; D not certain. This CDR3 region has 15 residues. Trimming pared 3 bases from V and 2 bases from J, leaving 14 bases between. Germline V gene data show CDR1 as MNHEY and CDR2 as SMNVEV (reference sequence). The CDR3 sequence: CASSFSLPLAYEQYF. DNA of the CDR3: TGTGCCAGCAGTTTCTCCCTTCCCCTAGCCTACGAGCAGTACTTC.